The 8 T cell receptor beta chains below all came from one sample that was sequenced in a study of shared clonotypes between healthy human individuals. Sequencing used immunoSEQ multiplex PCR; TCRdb keeps in-frame clones, though not all of them. The sample carries over 1.4 million clones, roughly 95% recorded once. The material sequenced was naive CD4+ T cells sorted from blood. Subset indicated: CD45RA+ positively selected. The receptor set was obtained from a man aged 30-40 years in good health.

V usage is TRBV29-1 and J usage is TRBJ2-1; no clear D. V gave up 6 bases and J gave up 12 bases, with 18 bases separating them. The CDR3 totals 12 residues. The V gene's germline CDR1 is SQVTM and CDR2 ANQGSEA. The CDR3 is CSVQKAEGSQFF. CDR3 sequence (DNA): TGCAGCGTCCAAAAGGCCGAAGGTTCGCAGTTCTTC.

The chain employs TRBV11-2 and TRBJ1-5; the D is unclear. Deletions cut 5 bases from V and 1 base from J, with 6 bases between. The CDR3 runs to 13 residues. The germline CDR1 and CDR2 sequences are SGHAT and FQNNGV. The CDR3 loop reads CASSGGSNQPQHF. The CDR3 bases are TGTGCCAGCAGCGGAGGCAGCAATCAGCCCCAGCATTTT.

This sequence joins TRBV5-1 and TRBJ2-6; 8 bases agree with TRBD1. The CDR3 runs to 16 residues. Germline V gene data show CDR1 as SGHRS and CDR2 as YFSETQ. With 3 bases clipped from V and 4 bases from J, the junction kept 6 bases outside the gene matches. The CDR3 is CASSSDRAAGANVLTF. The CDR3, as DNA: TGCGCCAGCAGCTCGGACAGGGCCGCCGGGGCCAACGTCCTGACTTTC.

The chain has TRBV18 and TRBJ1-5; D may be TRBD1 (6 bases). This CDR3 spans 13 amino acids. V was clipped by 3 bases and J by 9 bases, with 12 bases between them. Germline V gene lookup returns CDR1 KGHSH and CDR2 LQKENI. CDR3: CASSPGQGSPQHF. The CDR3 DNA reads as TGTGCCAGCTCACCCGGGCAGGGGTCGCCCCAGCATTTT.

The J gene is TRBJ2-1, the V gene TRBV7-2; 10 bases align to TRBD2. From germline, CDR1 is SGHTA and CDR2 FQGNSA. The CDR3 sequence is 15 residues long. Trimming removed 2 bases from V and 9 bases from J; junction bases left unmatched: 7. The chain's CDR3 is CASSLTAGGPSEQFF. The CDR3 DNA reads as TGTGCCAGCAGCTTAACAGCGGGAGGGCCGAGTGAGCAGTTCTTC.

The CDR3 DNA reads TGTGCCAGCAGCGTCGCGGGAACCTACGAGCAGTACTTC. Amino acid sequence: CASSVAGTYEQYF. The chain uses TRBV5-4 and TRBJ2-7, with a weak D call TRBD2 (6 bases). The length of the CDR3 is 13 residues. The V gene lost 4 bases and the J gene lost 2 bases, with 10 bases spanning the gap. CDR1 is SGHNT, CDR2 YYREEE, per germline (reference sequence).

For the CDR3, the DNA is TGTGCCAGTAGCCCGGAAGTACCAGGGGCACACGTTAACTATGGCTACACCTTC. The encoded protein is CASSPEVPGAHVNYGYTF. The chain has TRBV19 and TRBJ1-2; a weak D match, TRBD1 (6 bases). Germline CDR1 is LNHDA and CDR2 is SQIVND (reference sequence). V lost 6 bases, J lost 1 base, and 24 bases lay in between. The CDR3 length is 18 residues.

The V call is TRBV28, the J call TRBJ1-5, with D perhaps TRBD1 (6 bases). The CDR3 length is 15 residues. The germline V and J ends were trimmed by 5 bases and 2 bases, with 13 bases remaining between them. Germline lookup yields CDR1 MDHEN and CDR2 SYDVKM. The CDR3 sequence: CASSVTGPRNQPQHF. In nucleotides, the CDR3 is TGTGCCAGCAGTGTAACAGGGCCCCGCAATCAGCCCCAGCATTTT. Looking up the rest from reference TRBV28 and TRBJ1-5 gives the full variable domain: DVKVTQSSRYLVKRTGEKVFLECVQDMDHENMFWYRQDPGLGLRLIYFSYDVKMKEKGDIPEGYSVSREKKERFSLILESASTNQTSMYLCASSVTGPRNQPQHFGDGTRLSIL.